Presented here are 24 T cell receptor beta chains from one specimen sequenced in a study of beta chain features in type 1 diabetes. Study findings and constraints: People with Type 1 diabetes carried modestly yet significantly shorter TCRB CDR3s in all four CD4+ subsets.

Their target antigens are unknown. Isolated RNA was reverse transcribed in full, so expressed TCRB transcripts were sequenced. Clones were read by immunoSEQ multiplex PCR, and TCRdb kept only the in-frame ones, dropping some. The sample has 300,000 to 350,000 clones, 9.3% seen once; the top ten hold 1%. The material sequenced was central memory CD4+ T cells from blood. Receptors were obtained from a young man with type 1 diabetes.

This rearrangement joins TRBV5-1 to TRBJ1-1; a weak D match, TRBD1 (5 bases). This CDR3 spans 14 amino acids. V lost 0 bases to trimming and J lost 2 bases, with 8 bases between them. Per germline, CDR1 SGHRS and CDR2 YFSETQ. CDR3 region: CASSLAQGNTEAFF. The CDR3, as DNA: TGCGCCAGCAGCTTGGCGCAGGGAAACACTGAAGCTTTCTTT.

The chain recombines TRBV6-6 with TRBJ1-2; 11 positions agree with TRBD1. Germline CDR1 reads MNHNY; CDR2 reads SVGAGI (reference sequence). CDR3 length equals 14 residues. The ends lost 6 bases at V and 14 bases at J; junction bases unmatched: 14. The CDR3 loop is CASRSGQGGTPGTF. The CDR3 nucleotides are TGTGCCAGCAGGTCGGGACAGGGGGGTACCCCGGGGACCTTC.

Written as DNA, the CDR3 is TGCGCCAGCAGTCCGGGACAGAGTAATTCACCCCTCCACTTT. Amino acids: CASSPGQSNSPLHF. The rearrangement links TRBV5-1 to TRBJ1-6; 7 bases fit TRBD1. Germline V CDR1 and CDR2: SGHRS, YFSETQ. With V trimmed by 5 bases and J by 6 bases, 5 bases remained unmatched. The CDR3 length is 14 residues.

The J gene is TRBJ2-5, the V gene TRBV4-3; D might be TRBD2 (6 bases). V lost 0 bases and J 1 base, leaving 6 bases between the germline ends. The CDR3 consists of 14 residues. The germline CDR1 and CDR2 sequences are LGHNA and YSLEER. CDR3 in amino acids: CASSQEGGQETQYF. As DNA, the CDR3 is TGCGCCAGCAGCCAAGAGGGGGGCCAAGAGACCCAGTACTTC.

The table lists this clone with a few counts. This chain connects TRBV23-1 to TRBJ2-3; unclear D gene. TRBV23-1 is assigned to the ORF class and has an uncertain function. This CDR3 has 13 residues. Trimming removed 4 bases from V and 7 bases from J, with 12 bases in between. CDR3 in DNA: TGCGCCAGCAGTCCCTCCGACAAGAATACGCAGTATTTT. It translates to CASSPSDKNTQYF.

This clone was observed a few times. The chain is built from TRBV9 and TRBJ1-2; D is possibly TRBD1 (5 bases). V lost 2 bases and J 4 bases, leaving 12 bases between the germline ends. Germline assignment: CDR1 SGDLS and CDR2 YYNGEE. The CDR3 has 14 amino acids. CDR3 nucleotide sequence: TGTGCCAGCAGCGTCGACAGTTTGGGCTATGGCTACACCTTC. Translation: CASSVDSLGYGYTF.

This clone has more than one count but fewer than ten. Germline is not matched at one junction end, which may reflect a read error. The gene calls are TRBV10-1 and TRBJ2-3; 7 bases fit TRBD1. The CDR3 contains 13 residues. The germline gives CDR1 WNHNN, CDR2 SYGVQD (reference sequence). CDR3 region: CASGDRGTDTQYF. The CDR3 DNA sequence: TGCGCCAGCGGTGACAGGGGCACAGATACGCAGTATTTT.

This clone was seen a handful of times. The chain combines TRBV6-6 with TRBJ2-1, with D hard to call. The length of the CDR3 is 11 residues. V lost 4 bases to trimming and J lost 10 bases, with 8 bases between them. CDR1 and CDR2 (germline): MNHNY, SVGAGI (reference sequence). CDR3 sequence: CASSLTWEQFF. The DNA of the CDR3 is TGTGCCAGCAGTTTGACGTGGGAGCAGTTCTTC.

This clone turned up a few times. J is TRBJ1-4 and V is TRBV5-4; D unclear. This CDR3 has 14 amino acids. With 1 base removed from V and 8 bases from J, the gap between germline ends came to 12 bases. Germline CDR1 and CDR2: SGHNT and YYREEE (reference sequence). CDR3 in amino acids: CASSLHGGREKLFF. CDR3 sequence (DNA): TGTGCCAGCAGCTTGCATGGAGGGAGAGAAAAACTGTTTTTT.

This clone occurred a few times. The V call is TRBV5-1, the J call TRBJ1-1; 10 nucleotides match TRBD1. Trimming removed 0 bases from V and 2 bases from J; junction bases left unmatched: 7. The CDR3 consists of 17 residues. Germline V gene data show CDR1 as SGHRS and CDR2 as YFSETQ. The CDR3 reads CASSLVFGTGENTEAFF. CDR3 DNA: TGCGCCAGCAGCTTGGTTTTTGGGACAGGGGAAAACACTGAAGCTTTCTTT.

This clone showed up many times. The chain employs TRBV29-1 and TRBJ2-3; TRBD1 might be the D (6 bases). Trimming pared 4 bases from V and 2 bases from J, leaving 13 bases between. The CDR3 totals 14 residues. Germline CDR1 is SQVTM and CDR2 is ANQGSEA. CDR3 region: CSVGTVLITDTQYF. CDR3 coding DNA: TGCAGCGTTGGGACAGTCCTCATCACAGATACGCAGTATTTT.

The chain links TRBV5-6 to TRBJ2-5; TRBD1 agrees at 7 bases. J was trimmed by 9 bases and V by 4 bases; bases with no gene match: 3. CDR3 length: 11 residues. Germline CDR1 is SGHDT and CDR2 is YYEEEE. This CDR3 reads CASSRTGAQYF. In DNA form, the CDR3 reads TGTGCCAGCAGCCGTACAGGGGCCCAGTACTTC.

This clone was observed a handful of times. The chain recombines TRBV7-9 with TRBJ1-4; 7 bases align to TRBD1. This CDR3 has 16 residues. Per the germline V gene, CDR1 is SEHNR and CDR2 is FQNEAQ (reference sequence). V lost 2 bases, J lost 8 bases, and 11 bases stayed unmatched. The CDR3, as DNA: TGTGCCAGCAGCTTATGGAGTGTACAGGGGCGGGAAAAACTGTTTTTT. It is translated as CASSLWSVQGREKLFF.

This clone was seen more than once but under ten times. The chain recombines TRBV6-5 with TRBJ1-2; the D gene is possibly TRBD1 (6 bases). CDR3 length: 11 amino acids. Germline V gene sequence: CDR1 MNHEY, CDR2 SVGAGI. The CDR3 spells CCTQGFYGYTF. DNA for the CDR3: TGTTGCACTCAGGGGTTCTATGGCTACACCTTC.

The rearrangement uses TRBV5-4 and TRBJ1-1; 9 nucleotides line up with TRBD1. This CDR3 contains 15 residues. Germline loops: CDR1 SGHNT, CDR2 YYREEE (reference sequence). Trimming at V came to 2 bases and at J to 7 bases, leaving 9 bases not matched to a gene. The CDR3: CASSLATGGFGEAFF. The CDR3 DNA sequence: TGTGCCAGCAGCTTAGCAACAGGGGGCTTCGGTGAAGCTTTCTTT.

This chain uses TRBV19 with TRBJ1-6; D unresolved. CDR1 is LNHDA and CDR2 is SQIVND in the germline V gene (reference sequence). The length of the CDR3 is 16 residues. V was trimmed by 5 bases and J by 7 bases, leaving 18 bases between them. CDR3 sequence (DNA): TGTGCCAGTAGTCATATTGAGTCCACAGCCAATTCACCCCTCCACTTT. This encodes CASSHIESTANSPLHF.

V gene TRBV6-5 combines with J gene TRBJ2-2, with D unresolved. CDR1 is MNHEY and CDR2 is SVGAGI in the germline V gene. Trimming took off 2 bases at V and 6 bases at J, with 4 bases between the two ends. The CDR3 loop spans 12 amino acids. The CDR3 here is CASSYDSGELFF. The CDR3 bases are TGTGCCAGCAGTTACGATTCCGGGGAGCTGTTTTTT.

In this sample, this clone turned up a few times. V gene TRBV7-2 combines with J gene TRBJ2-3; D is perhaps TRBD1 or TRBD2 (6 bases each). The CDR3 contains 14 residues. Germline loops: CDR1 SGHTA, CDR2 FQGNSA. V lost 7 bases to trimming and J lost 2 bases, with 13 bases between them. The DNA of the CDR3 is TGTGCCAGCACGGGGGCCCGGAACACAGATACGCAGTATTTT. It encodes CASTGARNTDTQYF.

This clone was seen many times. The chain recombines TRBV5-1 with TRBJ2-2, with D perhaps matching TRBD2 (6 bases). V gave up 7 bases and J gave up 7 bases, with 14 bases separating them. The CDR3 loop spans 13 amino acids. Per germline, CDR1 SGHRS and CDR2 YFSETQ. CDR3 in amino acids: CASGDPGDGELFF. The CDR3 region has the DNA TGCGCCAGCGGTGACCCGGGGGACGGGGAGCTGTTTTTT.

The chain joins TRBV6-6 to TRBJ2-7; D assignment may be TRBD1 or TRBD2 (5 bases each). V was clipped by 5 bases and J by 2 bases, with 13 bases between them. CDR3 size: 14 residues. Germline lookup yields CDR1 MNHNY and CDR2 SVGAGI (reference sequence). CDR3 residues: CASSAGTHPYEQYF. The CDR3 DNA reads TGTGCCAGCAGTGCCGGGACGCATCCCTACGAGCAGTACTTC.

V usage is TRBV7-9 and J usage is TRBJ1-1; no clear D gene. The germline CDR1 and CDR2 sequences are SEHNR and FQNEAQ (reference sequence). This CDR3 contains 15 residues. Trimming stripped 3 bases from V and 5 bases from J, with 16 bases between. CDR3 nucleotide sequence: TGTGCCAGCAGCTTGGATCAGTCGGTGGGTACTGAAGCTTTCTTT. This gives the protein CASSLDQSVGTEAFF.

A word on this clone: The same CDR3 can be traced to other DNA sequences in this sample. The chain carries TRBV30 and TRBJ1-6; TRBD1 is a possible D gene (5 bases). The CDR3 covers 14 residues. Germline assignment: CDR1 GTSNPN and CDR2 SVGIG (reference sequence). Trimming took 0 bases from V and 9 from J, leaving 12 bases between them. The CDR3 DNA reads as TGTGCCTGGAGTGTGGGTCAGGGAGGTTCACCCCTCCACTTT. Its protein product is CAWSVGQGGSPLHF. Full variable domain (missing parts from reference TRBV30 and TRBJ1-6): SQTIHQWPATLVQPVGSPLSLECTVEGTSNPNLYWYRQAAGRGLQLLFYSVGIGQISSEVPQNLSASRPQDRQFILSSKKLLLSDSGFYLCAWSVGQGGSPLHFGNGTRLTVT.

This rearrangement joins TRBV7-2 to TRBJ2-5; 10 bases line up with TRBD2. The germline gives CDR1 SGHTA, CDR2 FQGNSA. This CDR3 is 16 amino acids long. Unmatched junction bases numbered 3, after V lost 1 base and J lost 1 base. CDR3 bases: TGTGCCAGCAGCTTAGGACTAGCGGGCCCCCAAGAGACCCAGTACTTC. It yields the protein CASSLGLAGPQETQYF.

J is TRBJ1-2 and V is TRBV28; the D gene is possibly TRBD1 (6 bases). The V end lost 7 bases, the J end lost 0 bases, and 12 bases lay between the germline ends. Germline assignment: CDR1 MDHEN and CDR2 SYDVKM. This CDR3 has 14 amino acids. The CDR3 loop is CASIAGGPNYGYTF. In DNA form, the CDR3 reads TGTGCCAGCATAGCCGGGGGGCCTAACTATGGCTACACCTTC.